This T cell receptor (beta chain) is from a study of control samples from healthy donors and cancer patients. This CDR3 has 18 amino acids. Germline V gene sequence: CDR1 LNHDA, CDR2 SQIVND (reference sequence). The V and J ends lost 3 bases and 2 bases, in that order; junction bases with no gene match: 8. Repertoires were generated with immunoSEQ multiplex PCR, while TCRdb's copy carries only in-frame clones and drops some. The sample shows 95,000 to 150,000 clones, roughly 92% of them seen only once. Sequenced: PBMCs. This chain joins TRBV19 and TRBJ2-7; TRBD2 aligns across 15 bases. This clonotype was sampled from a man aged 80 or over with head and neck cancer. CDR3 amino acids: CASSIGLAGGPRTYEQYF. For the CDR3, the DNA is TGTGCCAGTAGTATCGGACTAGCGGGAGGGCCTCGGACCTACGAGCAGTACTTC.